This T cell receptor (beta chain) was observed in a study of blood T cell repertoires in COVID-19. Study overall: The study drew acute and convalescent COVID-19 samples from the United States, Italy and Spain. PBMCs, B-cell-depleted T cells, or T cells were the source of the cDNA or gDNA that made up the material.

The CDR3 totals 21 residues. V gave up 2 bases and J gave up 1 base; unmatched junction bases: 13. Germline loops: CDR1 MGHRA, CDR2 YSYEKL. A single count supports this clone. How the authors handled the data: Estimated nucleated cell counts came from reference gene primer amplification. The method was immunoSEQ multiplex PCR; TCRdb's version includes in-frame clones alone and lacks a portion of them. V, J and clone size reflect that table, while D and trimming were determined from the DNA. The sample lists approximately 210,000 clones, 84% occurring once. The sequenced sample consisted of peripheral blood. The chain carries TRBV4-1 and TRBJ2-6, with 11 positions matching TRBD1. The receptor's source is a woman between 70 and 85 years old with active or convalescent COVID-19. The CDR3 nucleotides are TGCGCCAGCAGCCAATGGACAGGGGGCGTCGCCCCGCCTTCTGGGGCCAACGTCCTGACTTTC. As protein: CASSQWTGGVAPPSGANVLTF.